This TCR beta chain was sequenced in a study of cytomegalovirus exposure and HLA in healthy donors. General study findings and limits: Of the V segments, some could not be distinguished, including TRBV6-2 and TRBV6-3, and were excluded. For most TCR sequences rarity was the rule, although some public TCRs occurred in many donors. Association of 16,951 TCR beta sequences with HLA alleles was found at 0.05 false discovery rate in a later analysis. Investigators reported more than 150 TCR beta chains as tied to cytomegalovirus.

Comments on this clone: No antigen is known for it.

CDR1 and CDR2 (germline): SGHTA, FQGNSA. V lost 3 bases, J lost 5 bases, and 10 bases stayed unmatched. The CDR3 covers 16 residues. Vbeta (60) and Jbeta (13) primers were used in the PCR. Some clones are missing from TCRdb's copy, which holds only in-frame ones; the method was immunoSEQ multiplex PCR. The profile covers more than 150,000 clones, with roughly 75% appearing a single time and 1% taken by the ten largest. Sequencing was done on a sample of PBMCs. The sequence came from a woman in her forties or fifties in good health and CMV-seropositive. The V gene is TRBV7-2, the J gene TRBJ1-2, with 9 positions matching TRBD1. CDR3 region: CASSLMSGGQGYGYTF. CDR3 nucleotide sequence: TGTGCCAGCAGCTTGATGAGCGGGGGACAGGGATATGGCTACACCTTC.